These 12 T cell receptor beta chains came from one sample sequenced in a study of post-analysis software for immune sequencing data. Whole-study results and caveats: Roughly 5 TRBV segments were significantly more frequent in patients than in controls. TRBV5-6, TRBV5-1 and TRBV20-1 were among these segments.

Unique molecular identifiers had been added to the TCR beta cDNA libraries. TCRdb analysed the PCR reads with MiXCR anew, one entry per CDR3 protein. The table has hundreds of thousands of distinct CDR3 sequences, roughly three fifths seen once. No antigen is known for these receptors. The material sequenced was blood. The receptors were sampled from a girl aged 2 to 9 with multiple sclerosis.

The CDR3 bases are TGCGCCAGCAGCGACGGCAGGGCAAGGGAGACCCAGTACTTC. As protein: CASSDGRARETQYF. This chain connects TRBV5-1 to TRBJ2-5, with D perhaps matching TRBD1 (5 bases). Per the germline V gene, CDR1 is SGHRS and CDR2 is YFSETQ. This CDR3 spans 14 amino acids. V dropped 4 bases and J dropped 5 bases, with 15 bases sitting between them. Variable domain in full (rest from reference TRBV5-1 and TRBJ2-5): KAGVTQTPRYLIKTRGQQVTLSCSPISGHRSVSWYQQTPGQGLQFLFEYFSETQRNKGNFPGRFSGRQFSNSRSEMNVSTLELGDSALYLCASSDGRARETQYFGPGTRLLVL.

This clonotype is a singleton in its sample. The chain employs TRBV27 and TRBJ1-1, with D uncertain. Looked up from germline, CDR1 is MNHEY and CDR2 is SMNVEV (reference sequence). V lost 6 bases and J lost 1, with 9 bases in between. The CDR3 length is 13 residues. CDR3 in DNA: TGTGCCAGCAGCCGGCAGCGGAACACTGAAGCTTTCTTT. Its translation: CASSRQRNTEAFF.

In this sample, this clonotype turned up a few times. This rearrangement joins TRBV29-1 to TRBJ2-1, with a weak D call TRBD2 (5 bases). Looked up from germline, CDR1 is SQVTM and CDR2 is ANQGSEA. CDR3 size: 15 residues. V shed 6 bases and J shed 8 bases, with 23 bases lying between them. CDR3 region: CSVVDGNTVVDEQFF. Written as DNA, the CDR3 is TGCAGCGTGGTAGACGGGAATACGGTGGTGGATGAGCAGTTCTTC.

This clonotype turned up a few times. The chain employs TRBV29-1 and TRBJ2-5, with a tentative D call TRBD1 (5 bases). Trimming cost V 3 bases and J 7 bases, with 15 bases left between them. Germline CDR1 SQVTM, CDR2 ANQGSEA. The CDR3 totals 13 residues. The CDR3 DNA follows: TGCAGCGTTGATGGGCAGGGAAAGGGGACCCAGTACTTC. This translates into CSVDGQGKGTQYF.

The CDR3 is CASRVQGYEQYF. CDR3 nucleotides: TGCGCCAGCCGAGTACAGGGCTACGAGCAGTACTTC. The chain couples TRBV5-1 to TRBJ2-7, with a weak D call TRBD1 (6 bases). Germline V gives CDR1 SGHRS, CDR2 YFSETQ. Trimming took 7 bases from V and 3 from J, leaving 11 bases between them. CDR3 length: 12 amino acids.

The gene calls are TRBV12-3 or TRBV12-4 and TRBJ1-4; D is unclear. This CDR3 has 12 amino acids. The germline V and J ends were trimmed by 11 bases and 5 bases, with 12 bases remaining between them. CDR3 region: CACGQPNEKLFF. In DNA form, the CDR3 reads TGTGCCTGCGGGCAGCCCAATGAAAAACTGTTTTTT.

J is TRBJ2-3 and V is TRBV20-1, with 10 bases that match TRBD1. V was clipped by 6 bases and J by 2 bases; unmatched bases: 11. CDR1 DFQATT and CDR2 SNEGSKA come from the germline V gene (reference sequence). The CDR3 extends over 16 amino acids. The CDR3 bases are TGCAGTGCGACGCCGGGACAGGGGACCTACACAGATACGCAGTATTTT. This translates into CSATPGQGTYTDTQYF.

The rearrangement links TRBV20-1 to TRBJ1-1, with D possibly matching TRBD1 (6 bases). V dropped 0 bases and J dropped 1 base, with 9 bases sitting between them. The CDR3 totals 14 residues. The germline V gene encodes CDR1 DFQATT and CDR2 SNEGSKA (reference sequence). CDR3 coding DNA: TGCAGTGCTAGAGATGCCAGGGGGAACACTGAAGCTTTCTTT. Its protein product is CSARDARGNTEAFF.

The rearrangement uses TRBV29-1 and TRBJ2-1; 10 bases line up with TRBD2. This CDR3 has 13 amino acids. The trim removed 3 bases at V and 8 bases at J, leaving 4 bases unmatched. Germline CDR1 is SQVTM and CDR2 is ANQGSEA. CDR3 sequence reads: CSVEGLASDEQFF. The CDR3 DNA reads TGCAGCGTTGAGGGACTAGCGTCGGATGAGCAGTTCTTC.

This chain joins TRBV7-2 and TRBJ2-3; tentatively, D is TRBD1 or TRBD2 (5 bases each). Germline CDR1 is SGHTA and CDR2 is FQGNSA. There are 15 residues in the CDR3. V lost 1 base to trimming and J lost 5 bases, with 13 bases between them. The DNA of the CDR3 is TGTGCCAGCAGCTTAGTTCTCACAGGAGGAGATACGCAGTATTTT. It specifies CASSLVLTGGDTQYF.

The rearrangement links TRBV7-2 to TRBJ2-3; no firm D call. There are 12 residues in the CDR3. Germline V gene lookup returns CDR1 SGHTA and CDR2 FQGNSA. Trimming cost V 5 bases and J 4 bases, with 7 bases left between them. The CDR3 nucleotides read TGTGCCAGCAGCAAGGTGTCAGATACGCAGTATTTT. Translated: CASSKVSDTQYF.

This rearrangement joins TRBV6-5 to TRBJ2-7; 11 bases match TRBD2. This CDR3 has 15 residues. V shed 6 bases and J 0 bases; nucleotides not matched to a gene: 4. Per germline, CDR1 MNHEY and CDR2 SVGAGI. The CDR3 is CASSPGLAASYEQYF. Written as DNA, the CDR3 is TGTGCCAGCAGCCCGGGACTAGCGGCCTCCTACGAGCAGTACTTC.